This T cell receptor beta chain was documented in a study of shared clonotypes between healthy human individuals. Whole-study findings and limits: Generally, naive subsets came out with larger estimated richness than memory subsets.

Deep was the level used in running the assay. This table comes from immunoSEQ multiplex PCR, and its TCRdb copy is limited to in-frame clones, with some not included. Of about 1 million clones in the sample, around 74% were seen once. This clone showed up just a few times. What it recognizes is unknown. This sample includes further DNA sequences coding for the same CDR3. Adult donors, all healthy and HIV-negative, had no recent acute infections or vaccinations. Splitting the CD4+ cells yielded a CD45RA+ naive subset and a CD45RA-negative memory subset. With 5 bases removed from V and 2 bases from J, the gap between germline ends came to 9 bases. Germline V gene lookup returns CDR1 SGHNT and CDR2 YENEEA. The CDR3 is 13 residues long.

The chain recombines TRBV11-3 with TRBJ1-1, with D perhaps matching TRBD1 (5 bases). This TCR derives from a man younger than 35 in good health. The specimen was memory CD4+ T cells sorted from blood. Subset indicated: CD45RA-negative fraction. The CDR3 nucleotides read TGTGCCAGCAGCCCGCAGGGAAACACTGAAGCTTTCTTT. Encoded protein: CASSPQGNTEAFF.